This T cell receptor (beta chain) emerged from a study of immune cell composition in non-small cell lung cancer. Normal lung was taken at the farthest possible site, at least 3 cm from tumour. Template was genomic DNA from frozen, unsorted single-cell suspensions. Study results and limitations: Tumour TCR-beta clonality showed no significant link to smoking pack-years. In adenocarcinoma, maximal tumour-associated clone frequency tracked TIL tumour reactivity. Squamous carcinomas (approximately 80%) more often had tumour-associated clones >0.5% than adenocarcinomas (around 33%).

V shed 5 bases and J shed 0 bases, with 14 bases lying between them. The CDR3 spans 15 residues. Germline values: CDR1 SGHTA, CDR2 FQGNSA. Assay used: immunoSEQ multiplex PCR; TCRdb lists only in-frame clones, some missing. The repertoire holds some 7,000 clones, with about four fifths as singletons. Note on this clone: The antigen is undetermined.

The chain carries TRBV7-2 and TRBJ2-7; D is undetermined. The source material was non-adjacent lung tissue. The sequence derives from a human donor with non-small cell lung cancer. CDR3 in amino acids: CASSHALASSYEQYF. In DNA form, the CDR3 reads TGTGCCAGCAGCCACGCTCTGGCTAGCTCCTACGAGCAGTACTTC.